The sequence of this TCR beta chain was determined in a study of T-cell memory formation after mild COVID-19. Study results and limitations: Pre-infection memory harbored some responding clones, suggesting cross-reactive memory joined.

Each CDR3 protein gets one entry after TCRdb re-called the 5' RACE reads with MiXCR. Here the sample spans hundreds of thousands of distinct CDR3 sequences, roughly 15% being singletons. CDR3 length equals 16 residues. Unmatched junction bases numbered 10, after V lost 8 bases and J lost 1 base. As concerns this clonotype: Its antigen is as yet unknown.

The clonotype was recovered from a man younger than 35 who had mild COVID-19 (a few samples of this study predate the infection). Cell type and time point are not known. Sequenced material: PBMCs or a T cell subset sorted from them (not recorded which). The chain is built from TRBV12-3 or TRBV12-4 and TRBJ2-2; 7 bases line up with TRBD2. CDR3 amino acids: CASHKVAGVNTGELFF. The CDR3, as DNA: TGTGCCAGCCATAAGGTGGCGGGGGTGAACACCGGGGAGCTGTTTTTT.